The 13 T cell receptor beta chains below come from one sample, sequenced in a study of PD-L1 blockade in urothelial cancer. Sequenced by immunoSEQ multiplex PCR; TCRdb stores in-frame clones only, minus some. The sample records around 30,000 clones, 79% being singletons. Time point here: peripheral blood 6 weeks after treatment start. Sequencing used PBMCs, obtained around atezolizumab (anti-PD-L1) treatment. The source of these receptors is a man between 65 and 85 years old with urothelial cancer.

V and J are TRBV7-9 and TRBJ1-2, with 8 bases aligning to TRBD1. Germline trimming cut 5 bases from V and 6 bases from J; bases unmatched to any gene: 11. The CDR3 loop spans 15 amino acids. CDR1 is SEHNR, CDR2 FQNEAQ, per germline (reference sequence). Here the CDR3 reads CASSPLDRESDGYTF. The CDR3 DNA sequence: TGTGCCAGCAGCCCCTTGGACAGGGAGTCTGATGGCTACACCTTC.

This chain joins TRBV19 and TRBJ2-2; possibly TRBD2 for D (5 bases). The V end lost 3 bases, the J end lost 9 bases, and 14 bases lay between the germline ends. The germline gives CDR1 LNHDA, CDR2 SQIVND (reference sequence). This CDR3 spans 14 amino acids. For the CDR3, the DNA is TGTGCCAGTAGTATCACTTCTAGCTTACGGGAGCTGTTTTTT. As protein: CASSITSSLRELFF.

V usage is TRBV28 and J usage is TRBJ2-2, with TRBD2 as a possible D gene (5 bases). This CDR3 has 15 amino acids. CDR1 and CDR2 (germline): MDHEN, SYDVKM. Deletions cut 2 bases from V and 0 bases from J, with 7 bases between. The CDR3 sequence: CASSLGGSNTGELFF. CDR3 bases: TGTGCCAGCAGTTTAGGAGGATCGAACACCGGGGAGCTGTTTTTT.

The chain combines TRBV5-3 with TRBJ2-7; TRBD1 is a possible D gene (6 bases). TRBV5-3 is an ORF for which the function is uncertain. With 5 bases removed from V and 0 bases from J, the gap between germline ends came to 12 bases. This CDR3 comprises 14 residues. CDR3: CARRTGQPSYEQYF. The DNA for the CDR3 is TGTGCCAGAAGGACGGGACAACCCTCCTACGAGCAGTACTTC.

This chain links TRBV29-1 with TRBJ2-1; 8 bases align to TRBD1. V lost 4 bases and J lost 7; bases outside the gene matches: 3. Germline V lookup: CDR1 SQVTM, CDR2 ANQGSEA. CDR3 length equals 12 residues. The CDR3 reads CSVGQGWNEQFF. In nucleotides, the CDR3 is TGCAGCGTTGGACAGGGGTGGAATGAGCAGTTCTTC.

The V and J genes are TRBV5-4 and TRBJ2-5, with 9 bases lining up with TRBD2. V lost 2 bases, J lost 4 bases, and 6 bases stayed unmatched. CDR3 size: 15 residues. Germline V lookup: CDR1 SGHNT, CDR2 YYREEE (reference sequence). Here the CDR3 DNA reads TGTGCCAGCAGCTTCACAGCGGGGGGAGGAGAGACCCAGTACTTC. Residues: CASSFTAGGGETQYF.

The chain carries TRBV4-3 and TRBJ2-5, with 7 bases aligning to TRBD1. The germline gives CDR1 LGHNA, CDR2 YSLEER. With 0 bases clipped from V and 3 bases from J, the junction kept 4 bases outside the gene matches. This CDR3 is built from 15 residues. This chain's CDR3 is CASSQDGRGKETQYF. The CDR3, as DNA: TGCGCCAGCAGCCAAGACGGCAGGGGGAAAGAGACCCAGTACTTC.

CDR3 bases: TGTGCCAGCTCTCTCCCGACAGGGGGCCACGAGCAGTTCTTC. Its translation: CASSLPTGGHEQFF. The V gene is TRBV18, the J gene TRBJ2-1, with 10 bases that match TRBD1. Germline values: CDR1 KGHSH, CDR2 LQKENI. This CDR3 has 14 residues. V was pared by 6 bases and J by 10 bases, with 9 bases of the junction left unmatched.

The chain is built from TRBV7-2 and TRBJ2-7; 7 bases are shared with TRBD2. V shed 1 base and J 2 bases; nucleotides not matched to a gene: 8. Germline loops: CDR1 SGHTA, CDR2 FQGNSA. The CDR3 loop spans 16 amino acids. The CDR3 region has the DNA TGTGCCAGCAGCTTAGATCGGGCCAGCGGGACCTACGAGCAGTACTTC. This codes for CASSLDRASGTYEQYF.

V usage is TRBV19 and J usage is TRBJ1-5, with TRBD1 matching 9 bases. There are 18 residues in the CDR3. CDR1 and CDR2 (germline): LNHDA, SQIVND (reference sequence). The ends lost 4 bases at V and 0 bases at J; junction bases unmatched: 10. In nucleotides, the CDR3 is TGTGCCAGTAGTACCCGGGACAGGGTGCGGGATAGCAATCAGCCCCAGCATTTT. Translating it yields CASSTRDRVRDSNQPQHF.

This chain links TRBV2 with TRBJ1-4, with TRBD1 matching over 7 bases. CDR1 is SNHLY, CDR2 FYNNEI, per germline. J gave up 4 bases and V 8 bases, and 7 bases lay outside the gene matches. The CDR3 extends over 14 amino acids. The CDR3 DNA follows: TGTGCCAGCCTAATGGACAGGAATAATGAAAAACTGTTTTTT. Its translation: CASLMDRNNEKLFF.

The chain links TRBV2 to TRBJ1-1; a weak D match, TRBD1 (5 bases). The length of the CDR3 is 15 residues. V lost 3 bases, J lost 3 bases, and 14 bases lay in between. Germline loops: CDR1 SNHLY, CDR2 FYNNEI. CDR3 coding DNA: TGTGCCAGCAGTGAGCGGGGACTAGGGGACACTGAAGCTTTCTTT. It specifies CASSERGLGDTEAFF.

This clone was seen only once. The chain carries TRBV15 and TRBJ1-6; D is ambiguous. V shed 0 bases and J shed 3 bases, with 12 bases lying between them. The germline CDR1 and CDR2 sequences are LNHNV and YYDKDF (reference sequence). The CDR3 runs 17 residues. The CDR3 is CATSRDLGSVYNSPLHF. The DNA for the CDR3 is TGTGCCACCAGCAGAGATCTTGGCAGCGTCTATAATTCACCCCTCCACTTT.